Presented here are 30 T cell receptor beta chains from one specimen sequenced in a study of cytomegalovirus exposure and HLA in healthy donors. The primer mix had 60 Vbeta and 13 Jbeta primers. Generated by immunoSEQ multiplex PCR, the TCRdb table keeps only in-frame clones and is missing some. The sample contains 90,000 to 120,000 clones, around 79% of which appear only once. The sequenced sample consisted of PBMCs. These receptors were taken from a woman aged 40 to 50 in good health and CMV-seronegative.

V is TRBV10-3 and J is TRBJ2-3, with TRBD1 matching 8 bases. V was clipped by 6 bases and J by 2 bases; unmatched bases: 1. This CDR3 spans 13 amino acids. Per the germline V gene, CDR1 is ENHRY and CDR2 is SYGVKD. The CDR3 region has the DNA TGTGCCATCAGGGGACAGGACACAGATACGCAGTATTTT. This gives the protein CAIRGQDTDTQYF.

J is TRBJ1-1 and V is TRBV4-1; D may be TRBD1 (5 bases). The CDR3 contains 14 residues. Germline loops: CDR1 MGHRA, CDR2 YSYEKL. Trimming took 0 bases from V and 6 from J, leaving 11 bases between them. CDR3 protein: CASSQDGGRPEAFF. Written as DNA, the CDR3 is TGCGCCAGCAGCCAAGATGGGGGGAGACCTGAAGCTTTCTTT.

This chain joins TRBV6-5 and TRBJ2-1; 10 nucleotides align to TRBD2. The CDR3 is made up of 15 amino acids. Germline CDR1 is MNHEY and CDR2 is SVGAGI. Unmatched junction bases numbered 12, after V lost 7 bases and J lost 9 bases. In nucleotides, the CDR3 is TGTGCCAGCACCCTGGGGGCTAGCGGGAGAGGTGAGCAGTTCTTC. Its translation is CASTLGASGRGEQFF.

This clone has just a few counts. The gene calls are TRBV27 and TRBJ2-3; 7 bases align to TRBD1. This CDR3 has 15 amino acids. Germline CDR1 reads MNHEY; CDR2 reads SMNVEV (reference sequence). V was clipped by 0 bases and J by 1 base; unmatched bases: 1. The CDR3 nucleotides read TGTGCCAGCAGTTTATCAGGGGGCGGCACAGATACGCAGTATTTT. It yields the protein CASSLSGGGTDTQYF.

The V call is TRBV12-1, the J call TRBJ1-4. TRBV12-1 is a listed pseudogene. CDR3 length equals 12 residues. Here the CDR3 DNA reads TGTGCCAGCAGCTTTAGTCGGGATTTACTGTTTTTT. Amino acid sequence: CASSFSRDLLFF.

V and J are TRBV30 and TRBJ1-1, with a weak D call TRBD1 (6 bases). Germline CDR1 reads GTSNPN; CDR2 reads SVGIG (reference sequence). V was trimmed by 5 bases and J by 1 base, leaving 8 bases between them. The CDR3 loop spans 12 amino acids. DNA of the CDR3: TGTGCCTGGGGGGGCGGGAACACTGAAGCTTTCTTT. Translated: CAWGGGNTEAFF.

Regarding this clone: One end of the junction fails to match germline, which may point to a read error. V is TRBV10-2 and J is TRBJ1-4; 7 bases are a match to TRBD1. The CDR3 length is 14 residues. The V gene's germline CDR1 is WSHSY and CDR2 SAAADI. The CDR3 reads CASSDPRDSEKLSF. CDR3 in DNA: TGCGCCAGCAGTGACCCAAGGGACAGTGAAAAACTGTCTTTT.

The rearrangement joins TRBV10-1 to TRBJ2-5; D unresolved. The J call could be wrong; TRBJ2-7 is a better fit for the DNA end. The germline V gene encodes CDR1 WNHNN and CDR2 SYGVQD (reference sequence). The CDR3 totals 13 residues. Written as DNA, the CDR3 is TGCGCCAGCAGTGCCAGTAGCTCCTACGAGCAGTACTTC. Residues: CASSASSSYEQYF.

This chain joins TRBV19 and TRBJ2-1; 9 bases are a match to TRBD1. J lost 6 bases, V lost 4 bases, and 7 bases had no gene match. The CDR3 totals 15 residues. CDR1 is LNHDA, CDR2 SQIVND, per germline (reference sequence). CDR3 DNA: TGTGCCAGTAGTAGGGGCGGACAGGGGTTCAATGAGCAGTTCTTC. Translated: CASSRGGQGFNEQFF.

Of note for this clone: At one boundary the junction diverges from the germline segment, which might be a read error. The CDR3 loop is CASSFPLEGTDTRYF. CDR3 in DNA: TGTGCCAGCAGTTTCCCATTGGAGGGAACAGATACGCGGTATTTT. The rearrangement joins TRBV28 to TRBJ2-3; D might be TRBD2 (6 bases). CDR3 size: 15 residues. Germline CDR1 and CDR2: MDHEN and SYDVKM.

This clone was observed a handful of times. The chain has TRBV9 and TRBJ2-2, with D possibly being TRBD2 (6 bases). Germline CDR1 reads SGDLS; CDR2 reads YYNGEE. The V gene lost 4 bases and the J gene lost 0 bases, with 19 bases spanning the gap. The CDR3 has 18 amino acids. CDR3 loop: CASSPKPRLAANTGELFF. Here the CDR3 DNA reads TGTGCCAGCAGCCCGAAACCGCGCTTAGCGGCGAACACCGGGGAGCTGTTTTTT. Variable domain in full (rest from reference TRBV9 and TRBJ2-2): DSGVTQTPKHLITATGQRVTLRCSPRSGDLSVYWYQQSLDQGLQFLIQYYNGEERAKGNILERFSAQQFPDLHSELNLSSLELGDSALYFCASSPKPRLAANTGELFFGEGSRLTVL.

The chain joins TRBV4-1 to TRBJ2-2; 11 bases line up with TRBD2. V was clipped by 1 base and J by 2 bases; unmatched bases: 6. The CDR3 consists of 18 residues. Germline loops: CDR1 MGHRA, CDR2 YSYEKL. Written as DNA, the CDR3 is TGCGCCAGCAGCCAAGGGCTAGCGGGAGGCCCAAACACCGGGGAGCTGTTTTTT. Translation: CASSQGLAGGPNTGELFF.

This chain links TRBV6-6 with TRBJ2-7; 9 positions agree with TRBD1. Germline V gene lookup returns CDR1 MNHNY and CDR2 SVGAGI (reference sequence). The CDR3 has 16 residues. With 6 bases clipped from V and 3 bases from J, the junction kept 12 bases outside the gene matches. This CDR3 reads CASSSTSGQGLYEQYF. For the CDR3, the DNA is TGTGCCAGCAGCTCAACCTCGGGACAGGGCCTCTACGAGCAGTACTTC.

CDR3 nucleotides: TGTGCCAGCAGCCCCCAGACAGGGGACGGAAACACCATATATTTT. Translation: CASSPQTGDGNTIYF. This sequence joins TRBV11-2 and TRBJ1-3, with TRBD1 identical over 8 bases. This CDR3 region has 15 residues. Per germline, CDR1 SGHAT and CDR2 FQNNGV. J lost 4 bases, V lost 5 bases, and 7 bases had no gene match.

The rearrangement uses TRBV11-2 and TRBJ2-2; a possible D gene is TRBD1 (5 bases). The CDR3 extends over 15 amino acids. Germline assignment: CDR1 SGHAT and CDR2 FQNNGV. V lost 0 bases to trimming and J lost 4 bases, with 9 bases between them. The CDR3 bases are TGTGCCAGCAGCTTAGATTGGGGCGGCACCGGGGAGCTGTTTTTT. Residues: CASSLDWGGTGELFF.

The chain has TRBV19 and TRBJ2-7, with D unresolved. V dropped 4 bases and J dropped 0 bases, with 10 bases sitting between them. Germline V CDR1 and CDR2: LNHDA, SQIVND (reference sequence). The CDR3 sequence is 14 residues long. CDR3 protein: CASSNTVSSYEQYF. CDR3 nucleotide sequence: TGTGCCAGTAGTAATACAGTAAGCTCCTACGAGCAGTACTTC.

The chain recombines TRBV14 with TRBJ1-4, with 11 nucleotides matching TRBD1. Germline CDR1 is SGHDN and CDR2 is FVKESK. The trim removed 7 bases at V and 8 bases at J, leaving 12 bases unmatched. The CDR3 contains 16 residues. CDR3 amino acids: CASNTGTGGATEKLFF. The CDR3 DNA sequence: TGTGCCAGCAACACCGGGACAGGGGGAGCTACCGAAAAACTGTTTTTT.

The gene calls are TRBV30 and TRBJ1-1; D is uncertain. Trimming took off 1 base at V and 7 bases at J, with 19 bases between the two ends. Germline CDR1 is GTSNPN and CDR2 is SVGIG (reference sequence). CDR3 length: 15 residues. CDR3 nucleotide sequence: TGTGCCTGGAGTGCCGAGTTGGCGGGGAGGGTTGAAGCTTTCTTT. Encoded protein: CAWSAELAGRVEAFF.

The CDR3 sequence: CASSPMGLSEQYF. CDR3 sequence (DNA): TGTGCCAGTAGTCCTATGGGCCTAAGCGAGCAGTACTTC. The chain has TRBV19 and TRBJ2-7; no clear D gene. The CDR3 spans 13 residues. Germline V gives CDR1 LNHDA, CDR2 SQIVND (reference sequence). The ends were cut back, 5 bases at V and 6 bases at J, with 14 bases in the middle.

This sequence joins TRBV5-1 and TRBJ2-2, with 9 bases fitting TRBD2. The CDR3 covers 18 residues. The germline gives CDR1 SGHRS, CDR2 YFSETQ. The ends lost 3 bases at V and 4 bases at J; junction bases unmatched: 13. CDR3 DNA: TGCGCCAGCAGCTACAGGGGTGCCGGGACTAGCAGCACCGGGGAGCTGTTTTTT. Its protein is CASSYRGAGTSSTGELFF.

V and J are TRBV5-1 and TRBJ2-2, with D perhaps TRBD1 (6 bases). CDR3 length: 14 amino acids. V gave up 2 bases and J gave up 2 bases, with 7 bases separating them. CDR1 SGHRS and CDR2 YFSETQ come from the germline V gene. In DNA form, the CDR3 reads TGCGCCAGCAGCTTCAGGGGCAACACCGGGGAGCTGTTTTTT. Protein sequence: CASSFRGNTGELFF.

This clone was counted a single time. This chain connects TRBV10-3 to TRBJ2-5, with 10 nucleotides matching TRBD2. CDR3 size: 15 residues. Trimming took 2 bases from V and 3 from J; bases not matched to a gene: 3. Germline V CDR1 and CDR2: ENHRY, SYGVKD. Written as DNA, the CDR3 is TGTGCCATCAGTGAGGAGCGGGAGGGAAAAGAGACCCAGTACTTC. Its protein is CAISEEREGKETQYF.

This chain joins TRBV28 and TRBJ2-7; 9 positions match TRBD1. The CDR3 is 14 amino acids. V lost 3 bases, J lost 6 bases, and 6 bases stayed unmatched. Per germline, CDR1 MDHEN and CDR2 SYDVKM. The CDR3 here is CASSLGGTGLEQYF. The CDR3 nucleotides read TGTGCCAGCAGTTTGGGGGGGACAGGGCTCGAGCAGTACTTC.

The chain links TRBV19 to TRBJ2-1; D is perhaps TRBD2 (6 bases). The CDR3 contains 14 residues. Trimming shortened V by 10 bases and J by 8 bases, and 21 bases separated the two germline ends. CDR1 and CDR2 (germline): LNHDA, SQIVND (reference sequence). CDR3 amino acids: CATMRGDTNDEQFF. CDR3 sequence (DNA): TGTGCCACCATGCGGGGAGATACCAACGATGAGCAGTTCTTC.

This chain links TRBV5-1 with TRBJ1-2; D gene ambiguous. Germline-derived CDR1 and CDR2 are SGHRS and YFSETQ. V lost 0 bases to trimming and J lost 4 bases, with 13 bases between them. This CDR3 region has 15 residues. CDR3 bases: TGCGCCAGCAGCTTGGGATTTCGAGGTACCTATGGCTACACCTTC. This encodes CASSLGFRGTYGYTF.

The CDR3 nucleotides read TGTGCCATCAGGAAGATGGGGGGTGGAGTGGACACTGAAGCTTTCTTT. Encoded protein: CAIRKMGGGVDTEAFF. The chain joins TRBV10-3 to TRBJ1-1, with D perhaps matching TRBD1 (5 bases). The V end was cut by 6 bases, the J end by 3 bases, with 20 bases between. The CDR3 contains 16 residues. CDR1 and CDR2 from the germline V gene are ENHRY and SYGVKD.

The rearrangement links TRBV19 to TRBJ2-5, with D possibly TRBD1 on 7 matching bases. The V gene's germline CDR1 is LNHDA and CDR2 SQIVND (reference sequence). V lost 5 bases to trimming and J lost 5 bases, with 15 bases between them. The CDR3 consists of 14 residues. The CDR3 protein is CASSARQGGETQYF. The CDR3 bases are TGTGCCAGTAGTGCCAGACAGGGAGGCGAGACCCAGTACTTC.

The chain has TRBV30 and TRBJ2-5, with 7 bases matching TRBD1. The length of the CDR3 is 13 residues. V lost 2 bases to trimming and J lost 2 bases; unmatched junction nucleotides: 2. Germline lookup yields CDR1 GTSNPN and CDR2 SVGIG (reference sequence). This chain's CDR3 is CAWSLGQQETQYF. Here the CDR3 DNA reads TGTGCCTGGAGTCTGGGACAGCAAGAGACCCAGTACTTC.

This chain connects TRBV27 to TRBJ1-4; tentatively, D is TRBD1 (5 bases). Germline loops: CDR1 MNHEY, CDR2 SMNVEV (reference sequence). The length of the CDR3 is 14 residues. Deletions cut 7 bases from V and 8 bases from J, with 17 bases between. As DNA, the CDR3 is TGTGCCAGCAACTCGCGGGGAGGGGACGAAAAACTGTTTTTT. This codes for CASNSRGGDEKLFF.

The chain combines TRBV5-1 with TRBJ2-3, with 8 bases lining up with TRBD2. The junction had 16 bases not matched to a gene; V was cut back by 4 bases and J by 6 bases. Germline lookup yields CDR1 SGHRS and CDR2 YFSETQ. The CDR3 has 17 residues. CDR3 DNA: TGCGCCAGCAGCCCGGGGGTACTAGCGGCGCTAAGGGATACGCAGTATTTT. Encoded protein: CASSPGVLAALRDTQYF.